Each of the 30 T cell receptor beta chains below was sequenced from the same sample in a study of OX40 agonist ivuxolimab in advanced cancers. The method behind the library was the immunoSEQ multiplex PCR assay. Drawn from immuneACCESS, this table holds only the in-frame rearrangements with V and J called that TCRdb kept. Clones are partly lost; checked studies trace under half to an unresolved V gene and leave the rest unexplained. For this sample the table gives some 74,000 clones, of which 75% to 95% were detected only once. The ten largest clones add up to 7.1% of the sample. This sample comprised CD4+ or CD8+ T cells sorted from blood, obtained in a trial of the OX40 agonist ivuxolimab. All receptors derive from an adult with an advanced solid tumor such as melanoma, head and neck, liver or kidney cancer.

The rearrangement uses TRBV9 and TRBJ1-1; D uncertain. Germline CDR1 is SGDLS and CDR2 is YYNGEE. V was clipped by 3 bases and J by 1 base, with 7 bases between them. The CDR3 consists of 13 residues. Here the CDR3 DNA reads TGTGCCAGCAGCGCACAGAGGAACACTGAAGCTTTCTTT. Encoded protein: CASSAQRNTEAFF.

This clone was seen a handful of times. The chain joins TRBV20-1 to TRBJ1-2; D ambiguous. Looked up from germline, CDR1 is DFQATT and CDR2 is SNEGSKA (reference sequence). With 5 bases removed from V and 8 bases from J, the gap between germline ends came to 12 bases. This CDR3 is 11 amino acids long. CDR3 coding DNA: TGCAGTGCTTGGGGTCGAGAAGGCTACACCTTC. Its protein product is CSAWGREGYTF.

This clone was recorded once. The CDR3 loop reads CASSHSGRAGTDTQYF. CDR3 DNA sequence: TGTGCCAGCAGCCACAGCGGGAGGGCAGGGACAGATACGCAGTATTTT. The chain couples TRBV7-3 to TRBJ2-3, with 10 bases fitting TRBD2. The CDR3 is 16 residues long. CDR1 and CDR2 from the germline V gene are SGHTA and FQGTGA. With 5 bases clipped from V and 3 bases from J, the junction kept 8 bases outside the gene matches.

This clone was counted once. This chain joins TRBV6-6 and TRBJ1-2, with TRBD1 as a possible D gene (5 bases). This CDR3 region has 12 residues. V was pared by 0 bases and J by 6 bases, with 5 bases between. Germline loops: CDR1 MNHNY, CDR2 SVGAGI (reference sequence). CDR3 sequence reads: CASSYSGDGYTF. The CDR3 DNA reads as TGTGCCAGCAGTTACTCGGGGGATGGCTACACCTTC.

The chain joins TRBV7-9 to TRBJ1-6, with D unresolved. Germline V CDR1 and CDR2: SEHNR, FQNEAQ (reference sequence). V lost 1 base, J lost 9 bases, and 10 bases lay in between. CDR3 length: 14 residues. The CDR3 loop reads CASSLEPKGSPLHF. The CDR3, as DNA: TGTGCCAGCAGCTTAGAACCAAAGGGTTCACCCCTCCACTTT.

This chain uses TRBV23-1 with TRBJ2-1; 7 nucleotides line up with TRBD2. TRBV23-1 carries the ORF label, with uncertain function. The length of the CDR3 is 15 residues. Losses at the gene ends were 4 bases for V and 5 bases for J; bases not matched to a gene: 8. The CDR3 region is CASSRPREGNNEQFF. The CDR3 bases are TGCGCCAGCAGTCGTCCGAGGGAGGGTAACAATGAGCAGTTCTTC.

This chain joins TRBV10-3 and TRBJ2-7; D perhaps matches TRBD2 (6 bases). V was pared by 8 bases and J by 6 bases, with 14 bases between. Germline CDR1 is ENHRY and CDR2 is SYGVKD. CDR3 length: 12 residues. The chain's CDR3 is CAIGVTRGEQYF. CDR3 coding DNA: TGTGCCATCGGGGTGACTAGGGGCGAGCAGTACTTC.

V and J are TRBV2 and TRBJ2-1; 11 bases map to TRBD2. The CDR3 is 14 residues long. V shed 5 bases and J 6 bases; nucleotides not matched to a gene: 3. The germline V gene has CDR1 SNHLY and CDR2 FYNNEI. In nucleotides, the CDR3 is TGTGCCAGCAGTTCTGGACTAGCGGGCAATGAGCAGTTCTTC. Amino acid sequence: CASSSGLAGNEQFF.

This clone has only one observation. The chain has TRBV28 and TRBJ1-2, with D possibly matching TRBD1 (6 bases). V gave up 8 bases and J gave up 3 bases, with 16 bases separating them. This CDR3 has 14 residues. Germline V gives CDR1 MDHEN, CDR2 SYDVKM. CDR3 residues: CASYPQGLDYGYTF. In DNA, the CDR3 is TGTGCCAGCTATCCCCAGGGGCTGGACTATGGCTACACCTTC.

This chain links TRBV5-1 with TRBJ2-3; 7 nucleotides align to TRBD2. Losses at the gene ends were 3 bases for V and 1 base for J; bases not matched to a gene: 8. Germline CDR1 SGHRS, CDR2 YFSETQ. The CDR3 loop spans 16 amino acids. DNA for the CDR3: TGCGCCAGCAGCTCCACAGCGGGATTGGGCACAGATACGCAGTATTTT. Protein product: CASSSTAGLGTDTQYF. Full variable domain (rest looked up from reference TRBV5-1 and TRBJ2-3): KAGVTQTPRYLIKTRGQQVTLSCSPISGHRSVSWYQQTPGQGLQFLFEYFSETQRNKGNFPGRFSGRQFSNSRSEMNVSTLELGDSALYLCASSSTAGLGTDTQYFGPGTRLTVL.

Here the CDR3 reads CATSRVGGLNEKLFF. The CDR3 DNA reads as TGTGCCACCAGCAGAGTAGGGGGCCTTAACGAAAAACTGTTTTTT. The chain joins TRBV15 to TRBJ1-4; 7 bases align to TRBD1. This CDR3 is 15 amino acids long. CDR1 LNHNV and CDR2 YYDKDF come from the germline V gene (reference sequence). The V and J ends lost 1 base and 8 bases, in that order; junction bases with no gene match: 7.

This sequence joins TRBV4-1 and TRBJ1-5; D unclear. Germline CDR1 and CDR2: MGHRA and YSYEKL. This CDR3 contains 15 residues. With 0 bases removed from V and 1 base from J, the gap between germline ends came to 7 bases. The CDR3 DNA reads TGCGCCAGCAGCCAAGAGGGTGGGAGCAATCAGCCCCAGCATTTT. This codes for CASSQEGGSNQPQHF.

V is TRBV28 and J is TRBJ2-2; 12 bases match TRBD2. The length of the CDR3 is 16 residues. V lost 8 bases and J lost 0; bases outside the gene matches: 4. The V gene's germline CDR1 is MDHEN and CDR2 SYDVKM. CDR3 protein: CASVTSGRANTGELFF. In DNA, the CDR3 is TGTGCCAGCGTGACTAGCGGGAGAGCGAACACCGGGGAGCTGTTTTTT.

V is TRBV28 and J is TRBJ2-5; the D is unclear. The V gene lost 4 bases and the J gene lost 2 bases, with 8 bases spanning the gap. CDR1 MDHEN and CDR2 SYDVKM come from the germline V gene. CDR3 length equals 13 residues. CDR3 protein: CASSWGRQETQYF. In nucleotides, the CDR3 is TGTGCCAGCAGTTGGGGTCGACAAGAGACCCAGTACTTC.

CDR3 protein: CASSYSPGGLGNTIYF. CDR3 DNA sequence: TGTGCCAGCAGTTACTCCCCAGGGGGCCTCGGAAACACCATATATTTT. J is TRBJ1-3 and V is TRBV6-5; 8 bases match TRBD1. V lost 0 bases to trimming and J lost 4 bases; unmatched junction nucleotides: 5. Germline V gene data show CDR1 as MNHEY and CDR2 as SVGAGI. CDR3 size: 16 residues.

This clone was observed a few times. V is TRBV5-1 and J is TRBJ2-1; possible D gene TRBD2, 5 bases. The CDR3 is 13 amino acids. V was trimmed by 8 bases and J by 4 bases, leaving 13 bases between them. Germline-derived CDR1 and CDR2 are SGHRS and YFSETQ. DNA of the CDR3: TGCGCCAGTAGGACTGATGGGTACAATGAGCAGTTCTTC. It encodes CASRTDGYNEQFF. Full variable domain (remainder filled in from reference TRBV5-1 and TRBJ2-1): KAGVTQTPRYLIKTRGQQVTLSCSPISGHRSVSWYQQTPGQGLQFLFEYFSETQRNKGNFPGRFSGRQFSNSRSEMNVSTLELGDSALYLCASRTDGYNEQFFGPGTRLTVL.

This rearrangement joins TRBV18 to TRBJ2-7; 11 bases are shared with TRBD2. The CDR3 runs to 15 residues. Per germline, CDR1 KGHSH and CDR2 LQKENI. Unmatched junction bases numbered 4, after V lost 1 base and J lost 5 bases. DNA of the CDR3: TGTGCCAGCTCACCACAGACTAGCGGGACCCACGAGCAGTACTTC. It yields the protein CASSPQTSGTHEQYF.

The chain carries TRBV5-4 and TRBJ2-7, with 10 bases lining up with TRBD2. J gave up 2 bases and V 0 bases, and 2 bases lay outside the gene matches. This CDR3 spans 15 amino acids. Germline V CDR1 and CDR2: SGHNT, YYREEE (reference sequence). CDR3 sequence: CASSLELAGAYEQYF. In DNA, the CDR3 is TGTGCCAGCAGCTTGGAGCTAGCGGGGGCCTACGAGCAGTACTTC.

CDR3: CASSPEPTVAETQYF. CDR3 DNA: TGTGCCAGCAGCCCCGAACCGACAGTCGCGGAGACCCAGTACTTC. J is TRBJ2-5 and V is TRBV7-3; D might be TRBD1 (5 bases). The CDR3 covers 15 residues. Trimming pared 5 bases from V and 5 bases from J, leaving 18 bases between. Germline V gene data show CDR1 as SGHTA and CDR2 as FQGTGA. Based on the CDR3 plus reference TRBV7-3 and TRBJ2-5, the full variable domain is GAGVSQTPSNKVTEKGKYVELRCDPISGHTALYWYRQSLGQGPEFLIYFQGTGAADDSGLPNDRFFAVRPEGSVSTLKIQRTERGDSAVYLCASSPEPTVAETQYFGPGTRLLVL.

The chain couples TRBV7-9 to TRBJ1-2; TRBD1 agrees at 7 bases. Per the germline V gene, CDR1 is SEHNR and CDR2 is FQNEAQ (reference sequence). J was trimmed by 4 bases and V by 5 bases; bases with no gene match: 4. This CDR3 region has 13 residues. The CDR3 here is CASSEQGIYGYTF. The CDR3, as DNA: TGTGCCAGCAGCGAACAGGGGATCTATGGCTACACCTTC.

The rearrangement uses TRBV28 and TRBJ2-7, with D perhaps being TRBD1 or TRBD2 (5 bases each). The CDR3 extends over 14 amino acids. Germline V CDR1 and CDR2: MDHEN, SYDVKM. The V gene lost 4 bases and the J gene lost 2 bases, with 12 bases spanning the gap. The CDR3: CASSSGTVTYEQYF. The CDR3 DNA is TGTGCCAGCAGTTCCGGGACCGTAACCTACGAGCAGTACTTC.

The chain carries TRBV18 and TRBJ1-3; D gene uncertain. V gave up 3 bases and J gave up 1 base, with 7 bases separating them. Germline V gene lookup returns CDR1 KGHSH and CDR2 LQKENI. The CDR3 has 14 amino acids. This CDR3 reads CASSPDVSGNTIYF. DNA of the CDR3: TGTGCCAGCTCACCCGACGTATCTGGAAACACCATATATTTT.

The chain is built from TRBV14 and TRBJ2-7, with 7 bases lining up with TRBD1. Germline V gene data show CDR1 as SGHDN and CDR2 as FVKESK. J lost 2 bases, V lost 0 bases, and 4 bases had no gene match. This CDR3 spans 15 amino acids. The CDR3 DNA reads as TGTGCCAGCAGCCAAGACGCGACAGGGCCCTACGAGCAGTACTTC. It translates to CASSQDATGPYEQYF.

V is TRBV6-5 and J is TRBJ2-1; TRBD2 matches at 7 bases. Per germline, CDR1 MNHEY and CDR2 SVGAGI. J gave up 6 bases and V 1 base, and 9 bases lay outside the gene matches. This CDR3 comprises 16 residues. In DNA, the CDR3 is TGTGCCAGCAGTTACTTAAGCGGGACCACCTCCAATGAGCAGTTCTTC. The encoded protein is CASSYLSGTTSNEQFF.

This chain joins TRBV5-1 and TRBJ2-7; 9 positions match TRBD2. Germline CDR1 SGHRS, CDR2 YFSETQ. This CDR3 region has 15 residues. Losses at the gene ends were 4 bases for V and 3 bases for J; bases not matched to a gene: 8. CDR3 in amino acids: CASSPIASGNYEQYF. The CDR3 bases are TGCGCCAGCAGCCCCATCGCTAGCGGGAACTACGAGCAGTACTTC.

The gene calls are TRBV30 and TRBJ2-1; D ambiguous. V lost 1 base and J 9 bases, leaving 7 bases between the germline ends. Germline CDR1 GTSNPN, CDR2 SVGIG (reference sequence). This CDR3 is 11 amino acids long. The CDR3 region is CAWSGLLEQFF. The CDR3 coding sequence is TGTGCCTGGAGTGGGTTGCTTGAGCAGTTCTTC.

Comment on this clone: Germline is not matched at one junction end, which may reflect a read error. V usage is TRBV19 and J usage is TRBJ2-4; 13 bases fit TRBD2. Germline CDR1 LNHDA, CDR2 SQIVND (reference sequence). The CDR3 is 11 residues long. In nucleotides, the CDR3 is TGTGCCAGTAGTGGTACTAGCGGGAGGGACTTC. Its protein product is CASSGTSGRDF.

V gene TRBV1 combines with J gene TRBJ2-7; the D call TRBD2 from the table was never checked on the DNA. TRBV1 is shown as a pseudogene. The CDR3 has 16 residues. CDR3 sequence (DNA): TGCACCAGCAGCCAACCCGGGACTAGCGCGGCGTACGAGCAGTACTTC. Amino acid sequence: CTSSQPGTSAAYEQYF.

The chain joins TRBV4-1 to TRBJ2-3; TRBD2 aligns across 7 bases. CDR3 size: 16 residues. Germline V gene lookup returns CDR1 MGHRA and CDR2 YSYEKL. V shed 4 bases and J 3 bases; nucleotides not matched to a gene: 10. DNA of the CDR3: TGCGCCAGCAGCCCAAGTACTAGCGACCAAACAGATACGCAGTATTTT. Its translation: CASSPSTSDQTDTQYF.

The chain recombines TRBV19 with TRBJ2-5; 7 nucleotides align to TRBD2. CDR3 length equals 14 residues. Germline V gene data show CDR1 as LNHDA and CDR2 as SQIVND (reference sequence). V dropped 4 bases and J dropped 5; count of bases not matched to a gene: 7. Here the CDR3 DNA reads TGTGCCAGTAGTAAGCAGGGAGGGAGGGAGACCCAGTACTTC. Amino acid sequence: CASSKQGGRETQYF.